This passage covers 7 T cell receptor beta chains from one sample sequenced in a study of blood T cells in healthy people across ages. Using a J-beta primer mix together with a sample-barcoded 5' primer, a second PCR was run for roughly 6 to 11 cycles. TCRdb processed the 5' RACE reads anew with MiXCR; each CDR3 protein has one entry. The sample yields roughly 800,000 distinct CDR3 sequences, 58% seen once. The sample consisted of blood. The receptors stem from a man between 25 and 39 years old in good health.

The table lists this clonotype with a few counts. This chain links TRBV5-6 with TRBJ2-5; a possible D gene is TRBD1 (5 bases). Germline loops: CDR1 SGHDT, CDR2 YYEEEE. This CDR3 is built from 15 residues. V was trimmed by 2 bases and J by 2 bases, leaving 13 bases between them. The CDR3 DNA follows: TGTGCCAGCAGCTTCATCTCCCAGGGACAAGAGACCCAGTACTTC. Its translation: CASSFISQGQETQYF.

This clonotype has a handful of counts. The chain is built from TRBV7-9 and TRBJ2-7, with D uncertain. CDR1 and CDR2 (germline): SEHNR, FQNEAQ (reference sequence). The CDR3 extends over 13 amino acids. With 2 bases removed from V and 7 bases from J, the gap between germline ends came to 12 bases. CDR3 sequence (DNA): TGTGCCAGCAGCTTAAGTCGGGCGCGGGAGCAGTACTTC. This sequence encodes CASSLSRAREQYF.

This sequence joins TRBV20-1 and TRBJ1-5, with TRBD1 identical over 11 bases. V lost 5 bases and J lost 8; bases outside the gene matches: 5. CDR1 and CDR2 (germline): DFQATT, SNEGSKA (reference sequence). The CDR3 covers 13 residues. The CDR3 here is CSAVPGQGEPQHF. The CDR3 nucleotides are TGCAGTGCTGTCCCGGGACAGGGGGAGCCCCAGCATTTT.

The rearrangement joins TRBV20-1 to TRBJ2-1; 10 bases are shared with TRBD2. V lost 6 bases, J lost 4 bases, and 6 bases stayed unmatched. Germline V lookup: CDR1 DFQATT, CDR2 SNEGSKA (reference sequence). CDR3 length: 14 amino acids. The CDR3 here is CSAEREGLYNEQFF. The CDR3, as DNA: TGCAGTGCCGAGCGGGAGGGCCTATACAATGAGCAGTTCTTC.

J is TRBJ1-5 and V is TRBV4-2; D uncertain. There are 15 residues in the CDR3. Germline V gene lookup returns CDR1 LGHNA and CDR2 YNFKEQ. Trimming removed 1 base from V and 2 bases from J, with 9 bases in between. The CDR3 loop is CASSQALGGNQPQHF. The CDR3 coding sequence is TGTGCCAGCAGCCAAGCCCTGGGTGGCAATCAGCCCCAGCATTTT.

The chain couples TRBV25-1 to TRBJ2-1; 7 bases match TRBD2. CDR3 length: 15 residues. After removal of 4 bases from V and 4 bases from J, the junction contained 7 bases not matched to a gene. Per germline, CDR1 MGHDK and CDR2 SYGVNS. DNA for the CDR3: TGTGCCAGCAGTGGCCCAGCGGGACGGTACAATGAGCAGTTCTTC. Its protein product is CASSGPAGRYNEQFF.

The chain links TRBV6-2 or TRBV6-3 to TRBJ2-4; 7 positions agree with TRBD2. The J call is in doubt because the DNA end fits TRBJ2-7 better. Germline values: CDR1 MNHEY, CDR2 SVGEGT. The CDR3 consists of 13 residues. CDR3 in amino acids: CASSGVTSSEQYF. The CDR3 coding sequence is TGTGCCAGCAGCGGGGTGACTAGCAGCGAGCAGTACTTC.